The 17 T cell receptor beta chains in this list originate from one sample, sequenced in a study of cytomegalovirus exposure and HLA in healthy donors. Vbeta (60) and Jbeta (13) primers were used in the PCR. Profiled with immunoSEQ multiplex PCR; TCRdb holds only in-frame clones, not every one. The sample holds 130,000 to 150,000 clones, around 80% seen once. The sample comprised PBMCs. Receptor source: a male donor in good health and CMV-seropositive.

CDR3 bases: TGTGCCAGCAGTGAAGATTTGAGTCAGCCCCAGCATTTT. Protein sequence: CASSEDLSQPQHF. This sequence joins TRBV2 and TRBJ1-5; D ambiguous. Germline-derived CDR1 and CDR2 are SNHLY and FYNNEI. Trimming removed 1 base from V and 6 bases from J, with 7 bases in between. The CDR3 length is 13 residues. Combining the CDR3 with reference TRBV2 and TRBJ1-5 gives the whole variable domain EPEVTQTPSHQVTQMGQEVILRCVPISNHLYFYWYRQILGQKVEFLVSFYNNEISEKSEIFDDQFSVERPDGSNFTLKIRSTKLEDSAMYFCASSEDLSQPQHFGDGTRLSIL.

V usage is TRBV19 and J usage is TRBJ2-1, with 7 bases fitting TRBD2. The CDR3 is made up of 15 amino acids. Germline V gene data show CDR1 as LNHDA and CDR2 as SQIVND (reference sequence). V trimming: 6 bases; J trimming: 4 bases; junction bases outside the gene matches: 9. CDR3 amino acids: CASSPGASGYNEQFF. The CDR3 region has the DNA TGTGCCAGTAGCCCGGGAGCTAGCGGTTACAATGAGCAGTTCTTC.

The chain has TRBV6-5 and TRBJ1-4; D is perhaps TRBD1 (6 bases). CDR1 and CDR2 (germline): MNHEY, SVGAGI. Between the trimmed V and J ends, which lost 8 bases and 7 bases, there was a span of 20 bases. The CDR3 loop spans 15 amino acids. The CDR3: CASGNPQGWGEKLFF. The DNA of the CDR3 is TGTGCCAGCGGAAACCCACAGGGTTGGGGTGAAAAACTGTTTTTT.

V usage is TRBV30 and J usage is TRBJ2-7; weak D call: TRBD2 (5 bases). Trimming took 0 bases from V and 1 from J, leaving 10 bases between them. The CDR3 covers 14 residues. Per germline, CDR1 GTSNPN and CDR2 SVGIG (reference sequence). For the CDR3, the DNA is TGTGCCTGGAGTGTTTCTACGGGATCCTACGAGCAGTACTTC. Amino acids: CAWSVSTGSYEQYF.

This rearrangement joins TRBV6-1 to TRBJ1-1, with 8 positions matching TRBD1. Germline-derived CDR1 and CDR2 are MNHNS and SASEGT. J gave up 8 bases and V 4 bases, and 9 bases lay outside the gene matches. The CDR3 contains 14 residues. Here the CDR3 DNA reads TGTGCCAGCAGTGGATTCGGACAGGGAGGAGAAGCTTTCTTT. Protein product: CASSGFGQGGEAFF.

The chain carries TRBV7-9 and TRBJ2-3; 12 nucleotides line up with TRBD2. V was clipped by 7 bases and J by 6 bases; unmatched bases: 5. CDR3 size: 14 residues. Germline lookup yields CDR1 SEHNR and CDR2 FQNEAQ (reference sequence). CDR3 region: CASNLGLAGDTQYF. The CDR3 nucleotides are TGTGCCAGCAATTTAGGACTAGCGGGGGATACGCAGTATTTT.

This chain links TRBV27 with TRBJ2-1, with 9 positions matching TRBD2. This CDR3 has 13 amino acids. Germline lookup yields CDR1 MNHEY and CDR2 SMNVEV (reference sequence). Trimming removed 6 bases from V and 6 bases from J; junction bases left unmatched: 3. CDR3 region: CASSWREGNEQFF. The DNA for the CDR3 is TGTGCCAGCAGCTGGCGGGAGGGCAATGAGCAGTTCTTC.

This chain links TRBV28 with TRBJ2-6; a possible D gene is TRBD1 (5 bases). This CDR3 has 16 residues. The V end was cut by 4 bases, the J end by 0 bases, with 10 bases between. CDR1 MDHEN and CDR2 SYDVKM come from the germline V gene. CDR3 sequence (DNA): TGTGCCAGCAGTTCCGACAGCCCCTCTGGGGCCAACGTCCTGACTTTC. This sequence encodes CASSSDSPSGANVLTF.

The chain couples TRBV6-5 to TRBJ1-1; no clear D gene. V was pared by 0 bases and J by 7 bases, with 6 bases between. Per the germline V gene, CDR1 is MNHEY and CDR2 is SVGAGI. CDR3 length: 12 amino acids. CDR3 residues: CASSYSGSEAFF. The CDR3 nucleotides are TGTGCCAGCAGTTACTCCGGGAGTGAAGCTTTCTTT.

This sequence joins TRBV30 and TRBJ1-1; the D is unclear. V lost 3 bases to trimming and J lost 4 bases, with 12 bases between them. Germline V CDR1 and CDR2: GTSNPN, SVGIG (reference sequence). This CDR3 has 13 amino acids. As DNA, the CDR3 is TGTGCCTGGAGCATCTCCGGGAGCACTGAAGCTTTCTTT. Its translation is CAWSISGSTEAFF.

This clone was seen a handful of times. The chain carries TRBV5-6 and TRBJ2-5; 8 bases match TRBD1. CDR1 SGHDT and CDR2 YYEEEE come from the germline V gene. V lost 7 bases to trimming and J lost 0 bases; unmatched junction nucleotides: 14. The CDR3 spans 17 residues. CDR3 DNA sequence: TGTGCCAGCGGATCCCGAGTGGGACAGGAGTACCAAGAGACCCAGTACTTC. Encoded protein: CASGSRVGQEYQETQYF.

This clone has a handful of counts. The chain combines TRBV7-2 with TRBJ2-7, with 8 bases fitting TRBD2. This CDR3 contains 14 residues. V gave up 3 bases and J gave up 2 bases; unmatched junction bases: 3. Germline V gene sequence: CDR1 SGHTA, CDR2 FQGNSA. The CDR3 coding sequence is TGTGCCAGCAGCTTGGCTAGCGGGCCCTACGAGCAGTACTTC. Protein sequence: CASSLASGPYEQYF.

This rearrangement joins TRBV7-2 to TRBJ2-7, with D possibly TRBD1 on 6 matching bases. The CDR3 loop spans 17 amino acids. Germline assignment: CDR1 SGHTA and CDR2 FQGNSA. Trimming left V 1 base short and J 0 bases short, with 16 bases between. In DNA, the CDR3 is TGTGCCAGCAGCTTAGTGTGGGACACTCAAAGCTCCTACGAGCAGTACTTC. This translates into CASSLVWDTQSSYEQYF.

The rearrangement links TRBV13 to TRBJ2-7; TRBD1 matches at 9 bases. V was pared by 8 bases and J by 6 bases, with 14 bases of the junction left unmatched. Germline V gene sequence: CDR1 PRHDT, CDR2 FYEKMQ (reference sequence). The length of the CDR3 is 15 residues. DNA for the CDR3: TGTGCCAGCGGCGGAAAAGGGACAGGGTTTGGCGAGCAGTACTTC. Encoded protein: CASGGKGTGFGEQYF. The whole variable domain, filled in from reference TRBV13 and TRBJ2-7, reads AAGVIQSPRHLIKEKRETATLKCYPIPRHDTVYWYQQGPGQDPQFLISFYEKMQSDKGSIPDRFSAQQFSDYHSELNMSSLELGDSALYFCASGGKGTGFGEQYFGPGTRLTVT.

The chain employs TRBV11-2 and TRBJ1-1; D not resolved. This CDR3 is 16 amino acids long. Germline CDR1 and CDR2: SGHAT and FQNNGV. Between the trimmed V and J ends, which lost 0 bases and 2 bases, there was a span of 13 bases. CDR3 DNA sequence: TGTGCCAGCAGCTTAGATGGCTACAGAGCAAACACTGAAGCTTTCTTT. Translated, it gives CASSLDGYRANTEAFF.

In DNA, the CDR3 is TGTGCCAGCACCCCCCTCGACGTTGGGACAGGGGGAGACTATGGCTACACCTTC. Translating it yields CASTPLDVGTGGDYGYTF. V is TRBV5-5 and J is TRBJ1-2; TRBD1 aligns across 11 bases. CDR3 length: 18 amino acids. V shed 6 bases and J 3 bases; nucleotides not matched to a gene: 16. CDR1 and CDR2 from the germline V gene are SGHKS and YYEKEE (reference sequence).

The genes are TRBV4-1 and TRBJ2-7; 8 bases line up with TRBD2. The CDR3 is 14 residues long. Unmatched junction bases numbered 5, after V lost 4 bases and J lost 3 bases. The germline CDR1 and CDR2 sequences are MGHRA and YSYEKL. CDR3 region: CASSPGGALYEQYF. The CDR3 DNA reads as TGCGCCAGCAGCCCCGGGGGGGCCCTCTACGAGCAGTACTTC.